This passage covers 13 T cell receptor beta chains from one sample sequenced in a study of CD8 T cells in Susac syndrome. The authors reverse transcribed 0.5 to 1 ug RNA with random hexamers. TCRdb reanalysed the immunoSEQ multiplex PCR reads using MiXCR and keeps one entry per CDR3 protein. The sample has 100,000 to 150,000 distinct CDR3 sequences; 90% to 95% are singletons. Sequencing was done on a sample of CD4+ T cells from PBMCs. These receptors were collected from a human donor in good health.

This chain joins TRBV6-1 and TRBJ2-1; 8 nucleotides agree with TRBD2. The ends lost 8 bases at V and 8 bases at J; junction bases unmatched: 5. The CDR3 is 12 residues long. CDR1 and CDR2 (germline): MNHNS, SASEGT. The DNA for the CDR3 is TGTGCCAGCGGGGCGGGAGGATATGAGCAGTTCTTC. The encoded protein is CASGAGGYEQFF.

CDR3 coding DNA: TGTGCCAGCAGTAAGCTAGCGGGCCCAGATACGCAGTATTTT. This codes for CASSKLAGPDTQYF. V gene TRBV11-2 combines with J gene TRBJ2-3, with 8 bases that match TRBD2. Germline assignment: CDR1 SGHAT and CDR2 FQNNGV. This CDR3 has 14 amino acids. V shed 6 bases, J shed 4 bases, and the junction held 6 bases outside the gene matches.

CDR3 bases: TGTGCCAGCAGCCCCCGAGGACTAGCGGGAGGAGGCGAGCAGTACTTC. Its translation: CASSPRGLAGGGEQYF. The chain links TRBV3-1 to TRBJ2-7, with 14 bases fitting TRBD2. CDR1 LGHDT and CDR2 YNNKEL come from the germline V gene (reference sequence). CDR3 length: 16 residues. V dropped 4 bases and J dropped 6; count of bases not matched to a gene: 8.

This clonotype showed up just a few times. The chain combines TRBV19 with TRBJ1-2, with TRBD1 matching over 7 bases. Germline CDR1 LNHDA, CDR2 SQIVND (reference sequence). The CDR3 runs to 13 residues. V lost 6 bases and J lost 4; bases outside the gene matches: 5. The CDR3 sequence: CASSPAGGYGYTF. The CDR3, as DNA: TGTGCCAGTAGCCCCGCAGGGGGCTATGGCTACACCTTC.

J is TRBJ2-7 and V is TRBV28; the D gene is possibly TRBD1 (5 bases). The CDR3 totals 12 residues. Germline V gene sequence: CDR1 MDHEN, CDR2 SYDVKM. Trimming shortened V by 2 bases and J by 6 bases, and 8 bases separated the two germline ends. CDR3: CASSLKGLEQYF. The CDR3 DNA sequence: TGTGCCAGCAGTTTAAAGGGGCTCGAGCAGTACTTC.

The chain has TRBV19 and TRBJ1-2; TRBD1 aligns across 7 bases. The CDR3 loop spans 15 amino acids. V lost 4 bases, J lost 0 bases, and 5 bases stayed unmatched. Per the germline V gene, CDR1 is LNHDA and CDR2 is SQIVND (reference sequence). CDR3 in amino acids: CASSTPDRPNYGYTF. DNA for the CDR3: TGTGCCAGTAGTACCCCGGACAGGCCTAACTATGGCTACACCTTC.

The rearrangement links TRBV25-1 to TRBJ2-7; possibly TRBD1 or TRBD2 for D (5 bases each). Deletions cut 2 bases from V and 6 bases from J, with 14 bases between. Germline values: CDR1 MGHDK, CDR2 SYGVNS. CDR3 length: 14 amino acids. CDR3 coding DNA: TGTGCCAGCAGTGAAGAGGGGCGCCCCGGCGAGCAGTACTTC. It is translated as CASSEEGRPGEQYF.

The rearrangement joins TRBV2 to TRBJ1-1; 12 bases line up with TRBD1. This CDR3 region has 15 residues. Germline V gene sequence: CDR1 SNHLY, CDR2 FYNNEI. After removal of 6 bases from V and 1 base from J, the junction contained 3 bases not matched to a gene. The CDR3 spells CASSGTGGPNTEAFF. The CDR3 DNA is TGTGCCAGCAGCGGGACAGGGGGCCCGAACACTGAAGCTTTCTTT.

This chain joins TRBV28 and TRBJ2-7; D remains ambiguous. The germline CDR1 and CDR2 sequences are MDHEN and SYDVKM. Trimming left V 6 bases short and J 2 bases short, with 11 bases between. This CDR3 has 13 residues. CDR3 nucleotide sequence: TGTGCCAGCAGGGCCCAGGCGGCCTACGAGCAGTACTTC. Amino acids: CASRAQAAYEQYF.

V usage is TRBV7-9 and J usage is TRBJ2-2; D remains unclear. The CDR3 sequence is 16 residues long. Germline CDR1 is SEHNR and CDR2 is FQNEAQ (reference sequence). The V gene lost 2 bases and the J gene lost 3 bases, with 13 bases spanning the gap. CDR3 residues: CASSLSPKSHTGELFF. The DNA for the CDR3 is TGTGCCAGCAGCTTATCGCCAAAGTCGCACACCGGGGAGCTGTTTTTT.

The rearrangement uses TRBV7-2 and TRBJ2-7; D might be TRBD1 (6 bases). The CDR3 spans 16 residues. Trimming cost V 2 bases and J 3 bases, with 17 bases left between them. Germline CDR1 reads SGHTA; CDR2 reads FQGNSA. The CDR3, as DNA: TGTGCCAGCAGCTTAAAGGGCTGGGGGCAAGGCTACGAGCAGTACTTC. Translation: CASSLKGWGQGYEQYF.

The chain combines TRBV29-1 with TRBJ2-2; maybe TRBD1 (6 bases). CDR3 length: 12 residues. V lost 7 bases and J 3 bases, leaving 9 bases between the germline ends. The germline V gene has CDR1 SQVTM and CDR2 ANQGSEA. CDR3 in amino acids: CSAGQYTGELFF. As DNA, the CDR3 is TGCAGCGCCGGACAGTACACCGGGGAGCTGTTTTTT.

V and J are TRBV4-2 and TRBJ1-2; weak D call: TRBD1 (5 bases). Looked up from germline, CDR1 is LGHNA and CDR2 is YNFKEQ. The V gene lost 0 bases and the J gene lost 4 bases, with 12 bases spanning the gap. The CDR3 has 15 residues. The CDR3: CASSQDLQELYGYTF. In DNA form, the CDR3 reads TGTGCCAGCAGCCAAGATCTACAGGAACTCTATGGCTACACCTTC.